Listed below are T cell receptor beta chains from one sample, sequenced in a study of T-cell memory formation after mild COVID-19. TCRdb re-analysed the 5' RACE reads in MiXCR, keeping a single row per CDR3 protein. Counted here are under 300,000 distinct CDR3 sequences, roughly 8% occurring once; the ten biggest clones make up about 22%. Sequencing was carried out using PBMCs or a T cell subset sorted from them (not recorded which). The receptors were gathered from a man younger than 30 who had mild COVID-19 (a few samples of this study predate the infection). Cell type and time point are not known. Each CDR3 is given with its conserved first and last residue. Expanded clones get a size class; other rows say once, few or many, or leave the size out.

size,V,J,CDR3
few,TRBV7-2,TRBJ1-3,CASNPGGVGNTIYF
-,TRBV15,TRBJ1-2,CATSRDEGSGYTF
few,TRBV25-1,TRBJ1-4,CASWGRLGEKLFF
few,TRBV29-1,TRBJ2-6,CSVGAWGSGANVLTF
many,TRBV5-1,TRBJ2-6,CASSPGQGAYGANVLTF
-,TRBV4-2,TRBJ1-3,CASSQDVGGSSGNTIYF
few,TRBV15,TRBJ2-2,CATRKDGELFF
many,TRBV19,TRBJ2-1,CASSLDRAEEQFF
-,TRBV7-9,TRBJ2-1,CASSFFDNEQFF
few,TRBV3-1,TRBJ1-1,CASSRGQEAFF
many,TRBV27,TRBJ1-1,CASSLTGQLNTEAFF
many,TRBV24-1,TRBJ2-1,CATSPFGSYNEQFF
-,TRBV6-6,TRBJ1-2,CASSYGSVNYGYTF
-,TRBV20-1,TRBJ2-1,CSARVGGPTNNEQFF
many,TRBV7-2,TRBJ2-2,CASSSGQNTGELFF
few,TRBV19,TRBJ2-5,CASSSLERGETQYF
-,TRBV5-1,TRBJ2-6,CASTLAGANVLTF
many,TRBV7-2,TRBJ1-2,CASTPDRPRGYTF
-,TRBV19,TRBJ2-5,CASSITLQQGREETQYF
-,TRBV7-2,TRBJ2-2,CASSLERRGGELFF
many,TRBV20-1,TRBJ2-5,CSPDVPRGQYF
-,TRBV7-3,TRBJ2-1,CASSSGTSEPFF